These 19 T cell receptor beta chains originate from one sample sequenced in a study of CD4 T cells in relation to SARS-CoV-2 and coronaviruses. Unexposed donor CD4+ T cells date from about 2011-2018, before the COVID-19 pandemic. Isolation of CD4+ T cells took place after about eleven days in culture. Sequencing used immunoSEQ multiplex PCR; TCRdb keeps in-frame clones, though not all of them. The sample lists more than 9,500 clones, 69% occurring once. The antigens of these receptors remain unknown. The sequenced material came from CD4+ T cells from PBMCs, cultured in vitro. Receptors originate from a human donor in good health.

A note on this clone: An end of the junction differs from the germline gene, which may be a read error. This chain links TRBV5-6 with TRBJ2-1, with 11 bases identical to TRBD2. CDR1 and CDR2 (germline): SGHDT, YYEEEE. This CDR3 region has 15 residues. The CDR3 sequence is CASSHFLAGGNGQFF. DNA for the CDR3: TGTGCCAGCAGCCATTTTCTAGCGGGAGGCAATGGGCAGTTCTTC. The complete variable domain, with remaining parts taken from reference TRBV5-6 and TRBJ2-1, reads DAGVTQSPTHLIKTRGQQVTLRCSPKSGHDTVSWYQQALGQGPQFIFQYYEEEERQRGNFPDRFSGHQFPNYSSELNVNALLLGDSALYLCASSHFLAGGNGQFFGPGTRLTVL.

The chain links TRBV6-1 to TRBJ2-7, with D uncertain. Trimming removed 0 bases at V and 3 bases at J, with 6 bases between. Per germline, CDR1 MNHNS and CDR2 SASEGT. CDR3 length: 13 residues. Here the CDR3 reads CASSEAVGYEQYF. The CDR3 nucleotides are TGTGCCAGCAGTGAAGCAGTTGGCTACGAGCAGTACTTC.

This clone was detected a few times. The chain recombines TRBV21-1 with TRBJ1-6; TRBD1 is taken as the D call from the table, unchecked against the DNA. TRBV21-1 is classified as a pseudogene. This CDR3 contains 17 residues. CDR3 amino acids: CASSKGGKSSYNSPLHF. CDR3 DNA: TGTGCCAGCAGCAAAGGGGGCAAGAGCTCCTATAATTCACCCCTCCACTTT.

The chain employs TRBV20-1 and TRBJ2-1; 11 bases fit TRBD2. This CDR3 has 15 residues. Germline V gene sequence: CDR1 DFQATT, CDR2 SNEGSKA (reference sequence). J gave up 6 bases and V 3 bases, and 7 bases lay outside the gene matches. In DNA form, the CDR3 reads TGCAGTGCTAGTCGACTAGCGGGAATGGCCAATGAGCAGTTCTTC. It is translated as CSASRLAGMANEQFF.

In this sample, this clone turned up a few times. The V gene is TRBV19, the J gene TRBJ2-7, with D possibly TRBD2 on 6 matching bases. The CDR3 runs 15 residues. V lost 7 bases to trimming and J lost 7 bases, with 23 bases between them. Germline V CDR1 and CDR2: LNHDA, SQIVND (reference sequence). This chain's CDR3 is CASKRAASEPSEQYF. The CDR3 bases are TGTGCCAGTAAGAGGGCGGCTAGCGAGCCATCTGAGCAGTACTTC. The whole variable domain, filled in from reference TRBV19 and TRBJ2-7, reads DGGITQSPKYLFRKEGQNVTLSCEQNLNHDAMYWYRQDPGQGLRLIYYSQIVNDFQKGDIAEGYSVSREKKESFPLTVTSAQKNPTAFYLCASKRAASEPSEQYFGPGTRLTVT.

In its sample, this clone was seen a few times. This chain uses TRBV7-9 with TRBJ1-1; the D gene is possibly TRBD1 (6 bases). The CDR3 has 13 amino acids. The germline CDR1 and CDR2 sequences are SEHNR and FQNEAQ (reference sequence). Trimming shortened V by 4 bases and J by 6 bases, and 12 bases separated the two germline ends. The CDR3 loop is CASSSGAGAEAFF. CDR3 nucleotides: TGTGCCAGCAGCTCGGGGGCGGGCGCTGAAGCTTTCTTT.

V gene TRBV6-2 or TRBV6-3 combines with J gene TRBJ2-3; 12 bases map to TRBD2. CDR1 is MNHEY and CDR2 is SVGEGT in the germline V gene. The CDR3 covers 16 residues. The V gene end was trimmed by 2 bases and the J gene end by 3 bases; junction bases not matched to a gene: 3. The CDR3 is CASSYLTSGRTDTQYF. Here the CDR3 DNA reads TGTGCCAGCAGTTACCTAACTAGCGGGAGGACAGATACGCAGTATTTT.

This chain uses TRBV29-1 with TRBJ1-2; D ambiguous. This CDR3 is 13 amino acids long. Germline lookup yields CDR1 SQVTM and CDR2 ANQGSEA. V was trimmed by 7 bases and J by 6 bases, leaving 18 bases between them. CDR3: CSALLAVGNGYTF. The CDR3 nucleotides are TGCAGCGCCCTTCTCGCCGTAGGTAATGGCTACACCTTC.

The chain uses TRBV27 and TRBJ2-7; D unresolved. The CDR3 runs 13 residues. Trimming left V 3 bases short and J 5 bases short, with 11 bases between. Germline V gene data show CDR1 as MNHEY and CDR2 as SMNVEV (reference sequence). DNA for the CDR3: TGTGCCAGCAGTTTCAATGGGCCTAACGAGCAGTACTTC. This encodes CASSFNGPNEQYF.

This chain joins TRBV5-5 and TRBJ1-2, with D tentatively TRBD1 (6 bases). Trimming took 1 base from V and 3 from J, leaving 10 bases between them. Germline-derived CDR1 and CDR2 are SGHKS and YYEKEE (reference sequence). The CDR3 is made up of 14 amino acids. The CDR3 DNA sequence: TGTGCCAGCAGCTTGTATGGGGGCGACTATGGCTACACCTTC. Protein: CASSLYGGDYGYTF.

A single count supports this clone. The chain recombines TRBV9 with TRBJ2-7; D perhaps matches TRBD2 (5 bases). V was clipped by 1 base and J by 3 bases, with 14 bases between them. The CDR3 loop spans 15 amino acids. Germline values: CDR1 SGDLS, CDR2 YYNGEE. The CDR3 sequence is CASSVTWRVDYEQYF. DNA of the CDR3: TGTGCCAGCAGCGTAACATGGCGGGTCGACTACGAGCAGTACTTC.

Sample share makes this clone medium-sized. V gene TRBV12-2 combines with J gene TRBJ2-7; the D segment call TRBD1 is taken from the table without a DNA check. TRBV12-2 is a pseudogene locus. This CDR3 spans 17 amino acids. CDR3 sequence (DNA): TGTGCAAGTCGCTTCGACCCCCGGGACAGGAATTGTGGATGGCAGTACTTC. Protein product: CASRFDPRDRNCGWQYF.

The gene calls are TRBV27 and TRBJ2-5; D unclear. V was shortened by 10 bases and J by 4 bases, with 13 bases between the two germline ends. The CDR3 length is 12 residues. In germline, CDR1 is MNHEY, CDR2 SMNVEV (reference sequence). Here the CDR3 reads CATRRNTETQYF. Written as DNA, the CDR3 is TGTGCCACTCGGAGAAACACAGAGACCCAGTACTTC.

This clone was recorded only once. The chain carries TRBV7-7 and TRBJ1-3, with 8 bases identical to TRBD1. CDR3 length: 16 residues. Trimming removed 5 bases from V and 0 bases from J; junction bases left unmatched: 6. CDR1 SSHAT and CDR2 FNYEAQ come from the germline V gene (reference sequence). CDR3 in DNA: TGTGCCAGCAGCCCCGGACAGGGAAGCTCTGGAAACACCATATATTTT. Translated: CASSPGQGSSGNTIYF.

This clone occurred a few times. The V and J genes are TRBV5-1 and TRBJ1-3, with TRBD1 identical over 8 bases. V shed 4 bases, J shed 2 bases, and the junction held 5 bases outside the gene matches. The CDR3 sequence is 15 residues long. Germline V gene data show CDR1 as SGHRS and CDR2 as YFSETQ. CDR3 sequence reads: CASSAEQGAGNTIYF. In nucleotides, the CDR3 is TGCGCCAGCAGCGCCGAACAGGGGGCTGGAAACACCATATATTTT.

CDR3 residues: CAWSSGDPGELFF. As DNA, the CDR3 is TGTGCCTGGAGTTCAGGGGATCCCGGGGAGCTGTTTTTT. The chain joins TRBV30 to TRBJ2-2; maybe TRBD1 (6 bases). CDR1 is GTSNPN and CDR2 is SVGIG in the germline V gene (reference sequence). Trimming removed 2 bases from V and 6 bases from J, with 10 bases in between. CDR3 length: 13 residues.

This clone was recorded once. The chain carries TRBV15 and TRBJ2-5; 9 bases are a match to TRBD2. Germline trimming cut 4 bases from V and 1 base from J; bases unmatched to any gene: 1. This CDR3 region has 14 residues. The V gene's germline CDR1 is LNHNV and CDR2 YYDKDF (reference sequence). CDR3 sequence (DNA): TGTGCCACCAGCATGACTAGCGGCCAAGAGACCCAGTACTTC. Its protein product is CATSMTSGQETQYF. The variable domain in full, with the rest retrieved from reference TRBV15 and TRBJ2-5, is DAMVIQNPRYQVTQFGKPVTLSCSQTLNHNVMYWYQQKSSQAPKLLFHYYDKDFNNEADTPDNFQSRRPNTSFCFLDIRSPGLGDTAMYLCATSMTSGQETQYFGPGTRLLVL.

This clone appeared once. The chain recombines TRBV19 with TRBJ2-6; D gene uncertain. Germline V CDR1 and CDR2: LNHDA, SQIVND (reference sequence). V was pared by 5 bases and J by 0 bases, with 8 bases between. This CDR3 contains 15 residues. CDR3 sequence (DNA): TGTGCCAGTAGTCTCGTAATCTCTGGGGCCAACGTCCTGACTTTC. Translated, it gives CASSLVISGANVLTF.

This chain connects TRBV14 to TRBJ1-3; D ambiguous. In germline, CDR1 is SGHDN, CDR2 FVKESK. This CDR3 region has 13 residues. V lost 0 bases, J lost 10 bases, and 10 bases lay in between. CDR3: CASSQDPSITIYF. CDR3 DNA: TGTGCCAGCAGCCAAGATCCGTCTATAACCATATATTTT.